This TCR beta chain stems from a study of blood T cell repertoires in COVID-19 (dated by TCRdb to 2018 to 2021). General notes on the study: Samples covering the acute and convalescent phases of COVID-19 were provided by collaborators in the United States, Italy and Spain. The prospective study material was composed of cDNA or gDNA derived from T cells, B-cell-depleted T cells, or PBMCs. Deeply sampled blood TCRbeta repertoires from subjects exposed to, actively infected with, or recovered from COVID-19 were included in the dataset. The repertoires were made available in a free public database intended to serve as a resource for research on the immune response to SARS-CoV-2. The samples were drawn from two sources: the first 160 participants of the ongoing ImmuneRACE study, and 1,000 to 1,500 subjects contributed by 6 global collaborators. Nearly every sample came with metadata listing a de-identified subject ID, COVID-19 status, age in years and sex. Where available, HLA class I and class II types were obtained from metadata supplied by the sample provider rather than from assay-based typing. Overall results and qualifications from the work: The quantity of clinical and demographic metadata differed by source and by participant and was supplied without curation.

The immunoSEQ Assay, a bias-controlled multiplex PCR, was used to amplify TCRbeta CDR3 regions from genomic DNA. The published analysis was carried out like this. The number of nucleated cells in each sample was estimated from the amplification of reference gene primers within the assay. Sequence reads were collapsed and filtered to measure the absolute abundance of every unique TCRbeta CDR3 rearrangement. For each sample, productive Simpson clonality was calculated by taking the square root of Simpson's diversity index across productive rearrangements. TCRdb's version of the immuneACCESS table is confined to in-frame rearrangements and falls short of the full clone set. An unresolved V gene accounts for under half of the shortfall where checked; the remainder is of unknown origin. The V and J calls and clone size are taken from that table; D and trimming were inferred from the DNA. The sample data list about 130,000 clones, and about 86% of these were observed just once. About 2.5% of the sample comes from the top ten.

Concerning this clone itself: The specificity of this receptor is unknown. There are no base qualities to consult, and no much larger clone falls within one base.

Participants in the prospective study were aged roughly 18 to 100 years, lived in 20 to 25 United States geographic areas, and enrolled through a virtual design. To assign participants to cohorts, the prospective study relied on clinical history that participants themselves reported in a screening survey and a study questionnaire. For ImmuneRACE Cohort 3, a participant was defined as recovered based on two consecutive negative NP/OP PCR tests, clearance by a healthcare professional, or resolution of symptoms. Each participant in the prospective study had whole blood, serum and a nasopharyngeal or oropharyngeal swab collected by mobile phlebotomists. Over a 2-month period, participants in the prospective study had the option of providing additional blood draws and questionnaires. Prospective study blood samples were shipped either frozen or at room temperature before DNA extraction. Its CDR3 holds 14 amino acids, cysteine through phenylalanine. CDR3 DNA is the only sequence kept; it has 42 bases, read in frame from the first base. V drops 4 bases and J drops 1 base, leaving 10 bases in between. CDR1 WNHNN and CDR2 SYGVQD were looked up in the germline V gene (reference sequence).

The sequencing input was PBMCs or T cells enriched from blood (not recorded which). This TCR came from a woman aged 45-65 years who had recovered from COVID-19. Recombination linked TRBV10-1 to TRBJ1-1; TRBD1 is possibly the D segment (6 matching bases). The CDR3 has the sequence CASSVGQRNTEAFF. DNA sequence: TGCGCCAGCAGTGTGGGACAACGGAACACTGAAGCTTTCTTT.